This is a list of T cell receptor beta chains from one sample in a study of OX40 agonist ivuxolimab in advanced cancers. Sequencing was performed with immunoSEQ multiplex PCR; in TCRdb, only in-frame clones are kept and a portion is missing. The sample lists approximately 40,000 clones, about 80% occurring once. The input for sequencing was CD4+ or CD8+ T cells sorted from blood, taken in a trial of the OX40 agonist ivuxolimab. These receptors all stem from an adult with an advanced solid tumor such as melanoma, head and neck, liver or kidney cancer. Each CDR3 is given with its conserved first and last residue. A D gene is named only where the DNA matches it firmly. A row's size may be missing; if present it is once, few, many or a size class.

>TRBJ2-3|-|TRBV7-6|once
CASTRSSTDTQYF
TGTGCCAGCACCCGATCCAGCACAGATACGCAGTATTTT
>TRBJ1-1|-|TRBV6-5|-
CASSFAGNTEAFF
TGTGCCAGCAGTTTTGCAGGAAACACTGAAGCTTTCTTT
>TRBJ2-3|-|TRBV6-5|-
CASSWSGGEADTQYF
TGTGCCAGCAGTTGGAGTGGGGGAGAGGCAGATACGCAGTATTTT
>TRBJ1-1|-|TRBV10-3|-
CAISENMGQAPPAFF
TGTGCCATCAGTGAAAATATGGGGCAGGCCCCTCCGGCTTTCTTT
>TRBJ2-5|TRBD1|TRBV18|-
CASSNPQGALRETQYF
TGTGCCAGCTCAAACCCCCAGGGGGCCTTAAGAGAGACCCAGTACTTC
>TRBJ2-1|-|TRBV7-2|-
CASSLEALRNNEQFF
TGTGCCAGCAGCTTAGAGGCCCTAAGGAACAATGAGCAGTTCTTC
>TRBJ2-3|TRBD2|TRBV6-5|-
CASSSVLAVSTDTQYF
TGTGCCAGCAGTTCCGTACTAGCGGTTAGCACAGATACGCAGTATTTT
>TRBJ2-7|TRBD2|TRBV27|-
CASSLTLAGVEQYF
TGTGCCAGCAGTTTAACCCTAGCGGGAGTCGAGCAGTACTTC
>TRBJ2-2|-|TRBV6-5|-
CASSYTTARNTGELFF
TGTGCCAGCAGTTACACCACTGCCCGAAACACCGGGGAGCTGTTTTTT
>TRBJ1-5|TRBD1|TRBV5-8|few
CASSVGTGDGQPQHF
TGTGCCAGCAGCGTGGGGACAGGGGACGGTCAGCCCCAGCATTTT
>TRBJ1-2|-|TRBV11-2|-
CASSLEVGFSGYTF
TGTGCCAGCAGCTTAGAGGTGGGATTTAGTGGCTACACCTTC
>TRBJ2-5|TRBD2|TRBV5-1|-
CASSWGLAVPQETQYF
TGCGCCAGCAGCTGGGGACTAGCGGTGCCACAAGAGACCCAGTACTTC
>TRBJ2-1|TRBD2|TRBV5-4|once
CASSLDSGMPYNEQFF
TGTGCCAGCAGCTTGGATAGCGGGATGCCCTACAATGAGCAGTTCTTC
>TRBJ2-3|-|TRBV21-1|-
CASSKDGLAGAVDTQYF
TGTGCCAGCAGCAAAGATGGACTAGCGGGAGCGGTAGATACGCAGTATTTT
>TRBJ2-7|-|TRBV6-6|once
CASSPGVLDEQYF
TGTGCCAGCAGCCCCGGTGTACTGGACGAGCAGTACTTC
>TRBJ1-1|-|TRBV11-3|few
CASSSVPGSEAFF
TGTGCCAGCAGCTCGGTGCCGGGTTCTGAAGCTTTCTTT
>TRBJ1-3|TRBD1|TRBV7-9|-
CASSSPGTGTPSSGNTIYF
TGTGCCAGCAGCTCGCCCGGGACAGGGACCCCAAGCTCTGGAAACACCATATATTTT
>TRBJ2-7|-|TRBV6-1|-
CASRGDVGTGEQYF
TGTGCCAGCAGGGGCGACGTGGGAACGGGCGAGCAGTACTTC
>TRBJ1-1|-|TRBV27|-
CASSLEVRGTEAFF
TGTGCCAGCAGTTTAGAAGTCCGTGGGACTGAAGCTTTCTTT
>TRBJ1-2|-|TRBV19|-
CASSMNLDYGYTF
TGTGCCAGTAGTATGAACCTTGACTATGGCTACACCTTC
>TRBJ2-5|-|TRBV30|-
CAWRQRESQYF
TGTGCCTGGCGACAGAGGGAGTCCCAGTACTTC
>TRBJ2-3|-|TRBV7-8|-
CASSLWEQRTDTQYF
TGTGCCAGCAGCTTATGGGAGCAGCGCACAGATACGCAGTATTTT
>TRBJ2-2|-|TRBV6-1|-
CASSGGWVTGELFF
TGTGCCAGCAGTGGGGGGTGGGTTACCGGGGAGCTGTTTTTT
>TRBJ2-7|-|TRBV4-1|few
CASSQIGGLTPGEQYF
TGCGCCAGCAGCCAAATCGGTGGGTTGACCCCGGGCGAGCAGTACTTC
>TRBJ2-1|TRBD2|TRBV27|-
CASSFSGRLAVGRPGEQFF
TGTGCCAGCAGTTTCTCCGGACGACTAGCTGTCGGTCGTCCCGGTGAGCAGTTCTTC
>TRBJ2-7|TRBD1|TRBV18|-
CASSPPGGATSYEQYF
TGTGCCAGCTCACCCCCAGGGGGCGCAACCTCCTACGAGCAGTACTTC
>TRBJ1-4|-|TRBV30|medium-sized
CAWSVGGSTNEKLFF
TGTGCCTGGAGTGTAGGGGGGTCAACTAATGAAAAACTGTTTTTT
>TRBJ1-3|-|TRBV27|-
CASRRGSGTSSGNTIYF
TGTGCCAGCAGGCGAGGATCAGGGACCAGCTCTGGAAACACCATATATTTT
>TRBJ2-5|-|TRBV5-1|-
CASSLSASSGETQYF
TGCGCCAGCAGCCTGTCCGCTTCATCTGGGGAGACCCAGTACTTC
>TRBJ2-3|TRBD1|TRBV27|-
CASSLSTGIRTDTQYF
TGTGCCAGCAGTTTGTCGACAGGGATACGCACAGATACGCAGTATTTT
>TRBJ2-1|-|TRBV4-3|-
CASSQDLKAGGYNEQFF
TGCGCCAGCAGCCAAGATCTTAAGGCCGGGGGTTACAATGAGCAGTTCTTC
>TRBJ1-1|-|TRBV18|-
CASSSNMNTEAFF
TGTGCCAGCTCATCTAACATGAACACTGAAGCTTTCTTT
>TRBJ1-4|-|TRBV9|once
CASSVGGQLNEKLFF
TGTGCCAGCAGCGTAGGGGGGCAGCTTAATGAAAAACTGTTTTTT
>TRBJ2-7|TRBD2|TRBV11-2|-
CASSSVAGEGYEQYF
TGTGCCAGCAGCTCCGTAGCGGGAGAGGGCTACGAGCAGTACTTC
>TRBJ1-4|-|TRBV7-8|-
CASSLGTISNEKLFF
TGTGCCAGCAGCTTAGGGACCATTAGTAATGAAAAACTGTTTTTT
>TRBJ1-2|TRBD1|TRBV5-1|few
CASSSGTGTYGYTF
TGCGCCAGCAGTTCCGGGACAGGGACCTATGGCTACACCTTC
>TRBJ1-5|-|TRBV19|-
CASNGDRINQPQHF
TGTGCCAGTAACGGTGACAGGATCAATCAGCCCCAGCATTTT
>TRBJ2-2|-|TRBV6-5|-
CASSYGGGELFF
TGTGCCAGCAGTTATGGGGGCGGGGAGCTGTTTTTT
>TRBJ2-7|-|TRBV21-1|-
CARGTGPYEQYF
TGTGCCAGGGGGACAGGGCCCTACGAGCAGTACTTC
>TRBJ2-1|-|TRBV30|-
CAWRARNEQFF
TGTGCCTGGAGGGCCCGTAATGAGCAGTTCTTC
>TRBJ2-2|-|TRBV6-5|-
CASSRHTGELFF
TGTGCCAGCAGTCGACACACCGGGGAGCTGTTTTTT
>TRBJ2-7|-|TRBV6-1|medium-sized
CASSEDPSRVYEQYF
TGTGCCAGCAGTGAAGACCCCTCCAGAGTATACGAGCAGTACTTC
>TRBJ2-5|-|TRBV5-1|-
CASSEGGIQETQYF
TGCGCCAGCAGCGAGGGGGGAATCCAAGAGACCCAGTACTTC
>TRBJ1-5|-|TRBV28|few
CASFLSNSNQPQHF
TGTGCCAGCTTTCTTTCAAATAGCAATCAGCCCCAGCATTTT
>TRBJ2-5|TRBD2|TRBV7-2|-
CASSRTSGGQETQYF
TGTGCCAGCAGCCGGACTAGCGGGGGACAAGAGACCCAGTACTTC
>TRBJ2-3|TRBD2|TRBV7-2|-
CASSQQGTSGSRADTQYF
TGTGCCAGCAGTCAACAGGGGACTAGCGGGAGTCGAGCAGATACGCAGTATTTT
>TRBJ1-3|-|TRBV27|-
CASSFKGSGNTIYF
TGTGCCAGCAGTTTCAAAGGCTCTGGAAACACCATATATTTT
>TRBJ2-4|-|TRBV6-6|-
CASSPRQNLAKNIQYF
TGTGCCAGCAGCCCCCGACAGAACTTAGCCAAAAACATTCAGTACTTC
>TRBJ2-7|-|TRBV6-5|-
CASSPDGLAPYEQYF
TGTGCCAGCAGCCCCGATGGGCTAGCACCCTACGAGCAGTACTTC
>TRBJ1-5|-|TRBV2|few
CASTGRGGGNQPQHF
TGTGCCAGCACGGGGAGGGGTGGGGGCAATCAGCCCCAGCATTTT
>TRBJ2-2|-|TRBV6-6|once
CAGRAQNTGELFF
TGTGCCGGAAGGGCCCAGAACACCGGGGAGCTGTTTTTT
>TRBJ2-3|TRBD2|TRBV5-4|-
CASSLGLAGTPTQYF
TGTGCCAGCAGCTTGGGACTAGCGGGTACCCCTACGCAGTATTTT
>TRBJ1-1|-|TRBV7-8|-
CASSSSVTEAFF
TGTGCCAGCAGCTCTTCGGTCACTGAAGCTTTCTTT